This T cell receptor beta chain appears in the sequencing data of a study of blood T cell repertoires in COVID-19. Study-wide context: Collection of acute and convalescent COVID-19 samples took place in the United States, Italy and Spain. Sample material is recorded as cDNA or gDNA derived from T cells, B-cell-depleted T cells, or PBMCs.

In the source study's methods: It was from reference gene primer amplification that nucleated cell counts were estimated. TCRdb keeps only in-frame clones here, not all; method: immunoSEQ multiplex PCR. D and trimming were read from the DNA, whereas the V and J calls and clone size are those reported in that table. The table includes a few hundred thousand clones, about nine tenths detected once. Germline V gene lookup returns CDR1 SGHRS and CDR2 YFSETQ. The CDR3 runs to 15 residues. V lost 1 base and J lost 3; bases outside the gene matches: 5. This receptor was obtained from a man in his forties or fifties with acute or convalescent COVID-19. The chain combines TRBV5-1 with TRBJ1-1, with 8 bases aligning to TRBD1. The source material was peripheral blood. The DNA for the CDR3 is TGCGCCAGCAGCTTGACAGGGGGAAGCCACACTGAAGCTTTCTTT. Protein sequence: CASSLTGGSHTEAFF.